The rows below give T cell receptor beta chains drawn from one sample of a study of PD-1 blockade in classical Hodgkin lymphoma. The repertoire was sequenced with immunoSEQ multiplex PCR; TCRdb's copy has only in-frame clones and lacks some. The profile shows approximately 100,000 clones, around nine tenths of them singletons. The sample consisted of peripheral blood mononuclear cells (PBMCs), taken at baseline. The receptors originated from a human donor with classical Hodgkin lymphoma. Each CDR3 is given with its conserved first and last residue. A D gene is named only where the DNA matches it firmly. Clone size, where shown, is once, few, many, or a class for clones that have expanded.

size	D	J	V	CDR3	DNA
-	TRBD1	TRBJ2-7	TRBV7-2	CASSARQGPYEQYF	TGTGCCAGCAGCGCCCGACAGGGACCCTACGAGCAGTACTTC
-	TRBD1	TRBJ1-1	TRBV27	CASKGQGRTEAFF	TGTGCCAGCAAGGGACAGGGCAGGACTGAAGCTTTCTTT
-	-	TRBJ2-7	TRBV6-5	CASSTRRRPPYEQYF	TGTGCCAGCAGCACACGACGGAGACCTCCCTACGAGCAGTACTTC
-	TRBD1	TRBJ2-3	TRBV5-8	CASSPRTGGTDTQYF	TGTGCCAGCAGCCCAAGGACAGGGGGAACAGATACGCAGTATTTT
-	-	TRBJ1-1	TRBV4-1	CASSQGQFLLNTEAFF	TGCGCCAGCAGCCAAGGGCAGTTCCTTCTGAACACTGAAGCTTTCTTT
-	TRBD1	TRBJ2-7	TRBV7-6	CASSLDRGDSYEQYF	TGTGCCAGCAGCTTGGACAGGGGCGACTCCTACGAGCAGTACTTC
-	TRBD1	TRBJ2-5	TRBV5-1	CASSFAGTDQETQYF	TGCGCCAGCAGCTTCGCAGGGACAGACCAAGAGACCCAGTACTTC
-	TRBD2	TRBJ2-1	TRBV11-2	CASRDGTSSRSNEQFF	TGTGCCAGCAGAGATGGGACTAGCAGTCGGTCCAATGAGCAGTTCTTC
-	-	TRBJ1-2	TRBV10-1	CASSEDLFYGYTF	TGCGCCAGCAGTGAGGATCTTTTCTATGGCTACACCTTC
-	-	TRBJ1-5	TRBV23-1	CASRRDRNQPQHF	TGCGCCAGCCGCCGGGACCGCAATCAGCCCCAGCATTTT
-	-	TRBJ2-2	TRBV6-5	CASSLRGAITGELFF	TGTGCCAGCAGTCTTAGAGGGGCGATCACCGGGGAGCTGTTTTTT
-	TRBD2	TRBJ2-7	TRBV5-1	CASSLYPGGTGGGVTEQYF	TGCGCCAGCAGCTTGTATCCAGGAGGAACCGGGGGGGGAGTAACCGAGCAGTACTTC
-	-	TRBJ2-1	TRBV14	CASSPGQYNEQFF	TGTGCCAGCAGCCCTGGACAGTACAATGAGCAGTTCTTC
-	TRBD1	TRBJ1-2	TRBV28	CASWGTGGNFNYGYTF	TGTGCCAGCTGGGGGACAGGGGGCAATTTTAACTATGGCTACACCTTC
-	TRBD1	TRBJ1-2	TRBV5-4	CASSSLDRRFTNYGYTF	TGTGCCAGCAGCTCTCTGGACAGGAGGTTTACTAACTATGGCTACACCTTC
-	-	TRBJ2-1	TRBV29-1	CSVPLWGKGGDNEQFF	TGCAGCGTCCCCCTGTGGGGTAAAGGGGGTGACAATGAGCAGTTCTTC
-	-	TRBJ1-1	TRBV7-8	CASSLSGKNTEAFF	TGTGCCAGCAGCTTATCGGGCAAGAACACTGAAGCTTTCTTT
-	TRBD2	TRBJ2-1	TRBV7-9	CASSLGTSGSDEQFF	TGTGCCAGCAGCTTAGGGACTAGCGGGAGCGATGAGCAGTTCTTC
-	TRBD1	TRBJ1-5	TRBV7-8	CASSLGQGAQPQHF	TGTGCCAGCAGCCTAGGACAGGGGGCTCAGCCCCAGCATTTT
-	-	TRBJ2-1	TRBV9	CASSILPGSTYDNEQFF	TGTGCCAGCAGCATACTACCGGGCAGTACTTACGACAATGAGCAGTTCTTC
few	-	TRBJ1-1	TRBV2	CASSWTAEAFF	TGTGCCAGCAGTTGGACAGCCGAAGCTTTCTTT
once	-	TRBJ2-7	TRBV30	CALTVSYEQYF	TGTGCCTTGACAGTTTCCTACGAGCAGTACTTC
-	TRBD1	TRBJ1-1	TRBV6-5	CASRDRGRTEAFF	TGTGCCAGCAGGGACAGGGGGAGGACTGAAGCTTTCTTT
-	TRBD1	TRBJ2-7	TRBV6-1	CASSSRDRVHEQYF	TGTGCCAGCAGTAGCCGGGACAGGGTACACGAGCAGTACTTC
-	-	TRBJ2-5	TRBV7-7	CASSLLGGLQETQYF	TGTGCCAGCAGCTTGTTGGGCGGCCTCCAAGAGACCCAGTACTTC
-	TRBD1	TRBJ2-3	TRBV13	CASSLSQGAYDTQYF	TGTGCCAGCAGCTTATCCCAGGGGGCTTACGATACGCAGTATTTT
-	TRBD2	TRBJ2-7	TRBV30	CAWSVLRASGAYEQYF	TGTGCCTGGAGTGTATTGAGGGCTAGCGGGGCCTACGAGCAGTACTTC
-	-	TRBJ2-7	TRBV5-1	CASSRGHESEEQYF	TGCGCCAGCAGCAGGGGACATGAAAGTGAGGAGCAGTACTTC
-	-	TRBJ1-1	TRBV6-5	CASSYSILTEAFF	TGTGCCAGCAGTTACTCCATTCTCACTGAAGCTTTCTTT
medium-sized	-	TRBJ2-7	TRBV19	CASTYGAGSSYEQYF	TGTGCCAGTACCTATGGGGCCGGTAGCTCCTACGAGCAGTACTTC
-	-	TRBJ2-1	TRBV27	CASSFVGRLEQFF	TGTGCCAGCAGTTTTGTTGGACGTCTTGAGCAGTTCTTC
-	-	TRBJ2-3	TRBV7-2	CASSPPSVNTQYF	TGTGCCAGCAGCCCCCCCTCAGTGAATACGCAGTATTTT
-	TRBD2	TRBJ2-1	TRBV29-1	CSVVGTSGRAWADNEQFF	TGCAGCGTTGTAGGGACTAGCGGGAGGGCCTGGGCGGACAATGAGCAGTTCTTC
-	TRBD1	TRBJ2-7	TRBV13	CASSLRQGAGTYEQYF	TGTGCCAGCAGTCTGAGACAGGGGGCGGGTACCTACGAGCAGTACTTC
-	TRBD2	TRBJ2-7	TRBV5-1	CASSLVSGSSYEQYF	TGCGCCAGCAGCTTGGTTAGCGGGAGCTCCTACGAGCAGTACTTC
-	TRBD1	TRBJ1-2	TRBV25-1	CASSEYKTRQGGGYTF	TGTGCCAGCAGTGAATATAAGACAAGACAGGGAGGTGGCTACACCTTC
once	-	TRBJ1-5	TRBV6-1	CASTGGSNQPQHF	TGTGCCAGCACCGGGGGCTCCAATCAGCCCCAGCATTTT
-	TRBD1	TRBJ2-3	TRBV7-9	CASSRTSRDREFTDTQYF	TGTGCCAGCAGCCGAACTTCCCGGGACAGGGAGTTCACAGATACGCAGTATTTT
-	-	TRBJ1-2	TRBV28	CASSLDSSNGYTF	TGTGCCAGCAGTTTGGACAGCTCTAATGGCTACACCTTC
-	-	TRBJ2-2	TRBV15	CATSREGGGAGELFF	TGTGCCACCAGCAGAGAAGGGGGAGGGGCCGGGGAGCTGTTTTTT
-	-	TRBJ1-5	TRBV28	CASRKSRGSNQPQHF	TGTGCCAGCAGAAAATCCAGGGGAAGCAATCAGCCCCAGCATTTT
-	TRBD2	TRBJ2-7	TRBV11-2	CASSTRTSIVYEQYF	TGTGCCAGCAGCACCCGGACTAGCATTGTCTACGAGCAGTACTTC
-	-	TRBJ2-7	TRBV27	CASSLRGTYEQYF	TGTGCCAGCAGTTTACGGGGAACCTACGAGCAGTACTTC
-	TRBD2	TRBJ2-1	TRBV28	CASSLAGEGNEQFF	TGTGCCAGCAGTTTAGCGGGAGAAGGCAATGAGCAGTTCTTC
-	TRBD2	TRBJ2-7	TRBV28	CASRMAGGPWEQYF	TGTGCCAGCAGAATGGCGGGAGGGCCTTGGGAGCAGTACTTC
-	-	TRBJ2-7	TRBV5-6	CASSFGAPSNEQYF	TGTGCCAGCAGCTTTGGTGCTCCTTCGAACGAGCAGTACTTC
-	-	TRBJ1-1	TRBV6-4	CASSESGGTEAFF	TGTGCCAGCAGTGAATCCGGGGGCACTGAAGCTTTCTTT
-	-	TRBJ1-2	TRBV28	CASSLGTYGYTF	TGTGCCAGCAGTTTAGGAACCTATGGCTACACCTTC
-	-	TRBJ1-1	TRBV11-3	CASRGSGPEAFF	TGTGCCAGCAGGGGGTCCGGCCCGGAAGCTTTCTTT
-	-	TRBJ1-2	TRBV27	CASRGITYNYGYTF	TGTGCCAGCAGAGGCATTACCTACAACTATGGCTACACCTTC
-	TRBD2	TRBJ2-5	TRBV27	CASSRLAGSQETQYF	TGTGCCAGCAGCCGACTAGCGGGCTCCCAAGAGACCCAGTACTTC